One and the same sample provided the 18 T cell receptor beta chains below, sequenced in a study of CD8+CD57+ T cells in acquired aplastic anemia (dated by TCRdb to the late 2010s). The instrument was an Illumina HiSeq 2000. Genomic DNA was used as template for profiling of TCR beta VDJ combinations and CDR3 sequences. TCRdb handled the public reads itself, with Q25 trimming in fastp and clone calling in MiXCR, and kept productive beta chains. A single entry per CDR3 protein holds the most common genes and DNA from its merged rows. Recorded for this sample are about 470,000 distinct CDR3 sequences; around 33% of them occurred a single time. The ten biggest clones cover less than 1% of the sample. Patients chosen for sequencing had shown expansion of CD8+CD57+ cells by flow cytometry. The specimen sequenced was sorted CD4+, CD8+, or CD8+CD57+ T cells (not recorded which) from PBMCs. These receptors were collected from a human donor with aplastic anemia.

V is TRBV20-1 and J is TRBJ2-1; tentative D call: TRBD1 (6 bases). The CDR3 is made up of 13 amino acids. V was shortened by 4 bases and J by 9 bases, with 16 bases between the two germline ends. CDR1 is DFQATT and CDR2 is SNEGSKA in the germline V gene (reference sequence). CDR3 region: CSATQNRESEQFF. CDR3 DNA: TGCAGTGCTACACAGAACAGGGAAAGTGAGCAGTTCTTC.

This clonotype has a count of ten or more. The DNA for the CDR3 is TGCAGTGCTACCGATCCGACAGGGCCTGGAAACACCATATATTTT. It specifies CSATDPTGPGNTIYF. This chain links TRBV20-1 with TRBJ1-3, with TRBD1 matching over 7 bases. CDR3 size: 15 residues. From germline, CDR1 is DFQATT and CDR2 SNEGSKA (reference sequence). Germline trimming cut 4 bases from V and 2 bases from J; bases unmatched to any gene: 8.

This clonotype was detected ten times or more. The rearrangement joins TRBV2 to TRBJ1-4; no clear D gene. Germline V gene data show CDR1 as SNHLY and CDR2 as FYNNEI. This CDR3 has 11 residues. V was pared by 6 bases and J by 5 bases, with 4 bases between. CDR3 amino acids: CASRENEKLFF. The DNA of the CDR3 is TGTGCCAGCAGGGAGAATGAAAAACTGTTTTTT.

This clonotype was seen at least ten times. This rearrangement joins TRBV7-2 to TRBJ2-7, with D tentatively TRBD1 or TRBD2 (5 bases each). CDR3 length: 14 amino acids. Germline V lookup: CDR1 SGHTA, CDR2 FQGNSA. Deletions cut 2 bases from V and 3 bases from J, with 11 bases between. The CDR3 DNA reads as TGTGCCAGCAGCTTAAGGGACGGGTACTACGAGCAGTACTTC. Protein sequence: CASSLRDGYYEQYF. Using reference TRBV7-2 and TRBJ2-7 for the parts outside the CDR3, the full variable domain is GAGVSQSPSNKVTEKGKDVELRCDPISGHTALYWYRQSLGQGLEFLIYFQGNSAPDKSGLPSDRFSAERTGGSVSTLTIQRTQQEDSAVYLCASSLRDGYYEQYFGPGTRLTVT.

The chain uses TRBV20-1 and TRBJ2-5, with 7 bases identical to TRBD1. The CDR3 has 13 residues. After removal of 6 bases from V and 4 bases from J, the junction contained 8 bases not matched to a gene. Germline values: CDR1 DFQATT, CDR2 SNEGSKA (reference sequence). The CDR3 DNA is TGCAGTGCAAGGACAGGTTTCGTAGAGACCCAGTACTTC. It encodes CSARTGFVETQYF.

The table lists this clonotype with many counts. The rearrangement links TRBV12-3 or TRBV12-4 to TRBJ1-6, with TRBD1 matching 11 bases. V dropped 3 bases and J dropped 8; count of bases not matched to a gene: 3. The CDR3 sequence is 15 residues long. The CDR3 spells CASSFRGQGDSPLHF. The CDR3 region has the DNA TGTGCCAGCAGTTTTAGGGGACAGGGGGATTCACCCCTCCACTTT.

The V and J genes are TRBV15 and TRBJ1-6; D ambiguous. Germline V gives CDR1 LNHNV, CDR2 YYDKDF (reference sequence). This CDR3 region has 15 residues. The V and J ends lost 1 base and 5 bases respectively, with 9 bases between them. The CDR3 is CATSRAAGDNSPLHF. CDR3 nucleotides: TGTGCCACCAGCAGAGCGGCAGGCGATAATTCACCCCTCCACTTT.

Many counts were recorded for this clonotype. The chain links TRBV7-2 to TRBJ2-7, with 7 bases aligning to TRBD2. Germline values: CDR1 SGHTA, CDR2 FQGNSA. This CDR3 spans 13 amino acids. The junction had 11 bases not matched to a gene; V was cut back by 9 bases and J by 6 bases. The CDR3 protein is CASAGTIYREQYF. The CDR3 DNA sequence: TGTGCCAGTGCCGGGACTATTTACCGCGAGCAGTACTTC.

The CDR3 bases are TGTGCCTGGAGTGTACGCAGGGGTGATCAGCCCCAGCATTTT. It translates to CAWSVRRGDQPQHF. The chain recombines TRBV30 with TRBJ1-5, with D tentatively TRBD1 (6 bases). V was shortened by 0 bases and J by 5 bases, with 11 bases between the two germline ends. The germline V gene has CDR1 GTSNPN and CDR2 SVGIG (reference sequence). The CDR3 is 14 residues long.

This clonotype was recorded a few times. The chain couples TRBV10-3 to TRBJ2-1; 7 bases are a match to TRBD1. The CDR3 spans 18 residues. V was pared by 7 bases and J by 2 bases, with 17 bases of the junction left unmatched. In germline, CDR1 is ENHRY, CDR2 SYGVKD. CDR3 amino acids: CAIMVLKTGSRTYNEQFF. The CDR3 nucleotides are TGTGCCATCATGGTTTTAAAGACAGGGTCAAGAACCTACAATGAGCAGTTCTTC.

This clonotype was counted at least ten times. V is TRBV7-6 and J is TRBJ1-4; 10 positions match TRBD1. The V and J ends lost 8 bases and 15 bases, in that order; junction bases with no gene match: 9. The CDR3 consists of 12 residues. In germline, CDR1 is SGHVS, CDR2 FNYEAQ. CDR3 sequence (DNA): TGTGCCAGCTCTAATGCAGGGACAGGGGTGTTTTTT. Protein: CASSNAGTGVFF.

There are many counts of this clonotype. This chain joins TRBV9 and TRBJ2-7; D is possibly TRBD2 (5 bases). The ends were cut back, 4 bases at V and 4 bases at J, with 12 bases in the middle. Germline CDR1 SGDLS, CDR2 YYNGEE. This CDR3 is 13 amino acids long. DNA of the CDR3: TGTGCCAGCAGCACACAGACGGGATACGAGCAGTACTTC. Translation: CASSTQTGYEQYF.

This clonotype was counted between two and nine times. This chain uses TRBV7-6 with TRBJ2-2, with D unresolved. CDR3 length: 16 residues. V lost 4 bases, J lost 0 bases, and 12 bases lay in between. The V gene's germline CDR1 is SGHVS and CDR2 FNYEAQ. CDR3 in amino acids: CASSSDPTSNTGELFF. The CDR3 region has the DNA TGTGCCAGCAGCTCGGACCCCACCTCGAACACCGGGGAGCTGTTTTTT. The complete variable domain, with remaining parts taken from reference TRBV7-6 and TRBJ2-2, reads GAGVSQSPRYKVTKRGQDVALRCDPISGHVSLYWYRQALGQGPEFLTYFNYEAQQDKSGLPNDRFSAERPEGSISTLTIQRTEQRDSAMYRCASSSDPTSNTGELFFGEGSRLTVL.

This clonotype was seen repeatedly, ten times or more. The chain links TRBV2 to TRBJ1-1; D is perhaps TRBD1 (6 bases). Germline CDR1 is SNHLY and CDR2 is FYNNEI. V lost 7 bases and J lost 8, with 20 bases in between. The CDR3 sequence is 14 residues long. The CDR3 DNA sequence: TGTGCCAGCAAACTAAGGCAGGGGTTCTCCGAAGCTTTCTTT. This translates into CASKLRQGFSEAFF. Combining the CDR3 with reference TRBV2 and TRBJ1-1 gives the whole variable domain EPEVTQTPSHQVTQMGQEVILRCVPISNHLYFYWYRQILGQKVEFLVSFYNNEISEKSEIFDDQFSVERPDGSNFTLKIRSTKLEDSAMYFCASKLRQGFSEAFFGQGTRLTVV.

The rearrangement uses TRBV19 and TRBJ2-1, with a tentative D call TRBD1 (6 bases). The germline gives CDR1 LNHDA, CDR2 SQIVND (reference sequence). With 2 bases removed from V and 3 bases from J, the gap between germline ends came to 11 bases. The CDR3 loop spans 15 amino acids. The CDR3 coding sequence is TGTGCCAGTAGTATAACTAGGGGACACTACAATGAGCAGTTCTTC. Protein: CASSITRGHYNEQFF.

With respect to this clonotype: This may arise from a read error, as a much more abundant clone is one base away. The chain has TRBV12-3 or TRBV12-4 and TRBJ1-6; tentatively, D is TRBD1 (5 bases). Trimming took off 0 bases at V and 12 bases at J, with 15 bases between the two ends. The CDR3 has 15 residues. CDR3 sequence reads: CASSLAAGRSLPLHF. The CDR3 DNA sequence: TGTGCCAGCAGTTTAGCAGCAGGGCGAAGTTTACCCCTCCACTTT.

This clonotype has just a few counts. The V and J genes are TRBV6-5 and TRBJ2-5, with unresolved D. The germline V gene encodes CDR1 MNHEY and CDR2 SVGAGI. There are 16 residues in the CDR3. V lost 2 bases to trimming and J lost 1 base, with 14 bases between them. The CDR3 sequence is CASSYENTDLQETQYF. CDR3 in DNA: TGTGCCAGCAGTTACGAGAATACTGACCTCCAAGAGACCCAGTACTTC.

The chain couples TRBV9 to TRBJ1-5; TRBD1 aligns across 9 bases. The ends lost 7 bases at V and 3 bases at J; junction bases unmatched: 5. Per germline, CDR1 SGDLS and CDR2 YYNGEE. This CDR3 has 14 residues. The CDR3 DNA sequence: TGTGCCAGCGGAGGACAGGGGAACAATCAGCCCCAGCATTTT. Translating it yields CASGGQGNNQPQHF.